Described below is a single TCR beta chain sequence and its context. Its cognate antigen is unknown. The data were taken from a study of T cell responses to AZD1222 COVID-19 vaccine. Study-level information: Samples with a second dose at about 4 or about 12 weeks were pooled together. Study conclusions and caveats: Unmutated variant regions reportedly attract nearly half of all spike-specific TCRs. With two AZD1222 doses given, Spike-specific TCR breadth and depth both rose. Baseline seropositivity characterized only a handful of AZD1222 recipients.

The repertoire was sequenced with immunoSEQ multiplex PCR; TCRdb's copy has only in-frame clones and lacks some. This table holds 140,000 or so clones, approximately 92% found once. The germline V gene has CDR1 LNHNV and CDR2 YYDKDF (reference sequence). The CDR3 is 14 residues long. The V gene lost 1 base and the J gene lost 10 bases, with 16 bases spanning the gap. The sequence was obtained from an adult in good health. V and J are TRBV15 and TRBJ1-1; no firm D call. The sequencing used peripheral blood, collected on day 0 of AZD1222 vaccination. This CDR3 reads CATSRGRRPEGAFF. The CDR3 coding sequence is TGTGCCACCAGCAGAGGGAGACGGCCCGAGGGAGCTTTCTTT.